These 29 T cell receptor beta chains came from one sample sequenced in a study of Ad26.COV2.S vaccination and SARS-CoV-2 variants. Treatment of the sample: some 19 received Ad26.COV2.S at low or high dose, single or two shots; a few received placebo; per-sample allocation not given. On day 63 after the first injection, vaccine and placebo recipients gave samples. Clones were sequenced by immunoSEQ multiplex PCR, and TCRdb holds only the in-frame ones, with some missing. The sample contains approximately 500,000 clones, 70% to 90% of which appear only once. The sequenced sample was peripheral blood, obtained in a trial of Ad26.COV2.S vaccine versus placebo. These receptor sequences come from a person aged 18-65 years who received the Ad26.COV2.S COVID-19 vaccine or a placebo.

The V and J genes are TRBV29-1 and TRBJ2-3; 7 bases are a match to TRBD1. This CDR3 region has 12 residues. From germline, CDR1 is SQVTM and CDR2 ANQGSEA. J gave up 6 bases and V 6 bases, and 6 bases lay outside the gene matches. The CDR3 bases are TGCAGCGTCCGACAGGGTGCCGATACGCAGTATTTT. Protein sequence: CSVRQGADTQYF.

The chain couples TRBV20-1 to TRBJ2-1; D unresolved. This CDR3 has 11 amino acids. The V gene lost 7 bases and the J gene lost 10 bases, with 14 bases spanning the gap. Per germline, CDR1 DFQATT and CDR2 SNEGSKA (reference sequence). The CDR3 nucleotides read TGCAGTGTTGAAGACTTAGGCGAGCAGTTCTTC. It yields the protein CSVEDLGEQFF.

The CDR3 DNA reads as TGTGCCAGCAGTTTAGCAGGGGGAGGCTACACCTTC. This translates into CASSLAGGGYTF. V and J are TRBV28 and TRBJ1-2; 7 nucleotides match TRBD1. With 2 bases clipped from V and 8 bases from J, the junction kept 2 bases outside the gene matches. This CDR3 is 12 amino acids long. CDR1 is MDHEN and CDR2 is SYDVKM in the germline V gene.

This chain links TRBV2 with TRBJ2-1; TRBD1 matches at 9 bases. V dropped 6 bases and J dropped 7; count of bases not matched to a gene: 10. The CDR3 has 15 residues. CDR1 is SNHLY, CDR2 FYNNEI, per germline. Here the CDR3 DNA reads TGTGCCAGCAGGGGAAGAGGGACAGGGAAAAATGAGCAGTTCTTC. It encodes CASRGRGTGKNEQFF.

This chain joins TRBV9 and TRBJ2-3, with 10 bases that match TRBD1. This CDR3 is 16 amino acids long. V lost 0 bases and J lost 2; bases outside the gene matches: 3. Germline CDR1 and CDR2: SGDLS and YYNGEE. The CDR3 nucleotides read TGTGCCAGCAGCGTAGCAGGGACAGGGGCCACAGATACGCAGTATTTT. This gives the protein CASSVAGTGATDTQYF.

V usage is TRBV6-6 and J usage is TRBJ2-3; TRBD1 matches 8 bases. Germline assignment: CDR1 MNHNY and CDR2 SVGAGI (reference sequence). V shed 5 bases and J 1 base; nucleotides not matched to a gene: 2. The CDR3 runs 14 residues. The CDR3 region has the DNA TGTGCCAGCAGTCTACAGGGGGGCACAGATACGCAGTATTTT. Translating gives CASSLQGGTDTQYF.

J is TRBJ1-1 and V is TRBV12-3 or TRBV12-4; D unclear. CDR3 size: 13 residues. V was cut by 1 base and J by 2 bases, with 5 bases left in between. The CDR3 bases are TGTGCCAGCAGTTTAGTTGACAACACTGAAGCTTTCTTT. The encoded protein is CASSLVDNTEAFF.

The rearrangement joins TRBV19 to TRBJ2-4; 12 nucleotides agree with TRBD2. The V and J ends lost 7 bases and 14 bases, in that order; junction bases with no gene match: 15. CDR1 is LNHDA, CDR2 SQIVND, per germline (reference sequence). The CDR3 loop spans 15 amino acids. The CDR3 nucleotides read TGTGCCAGTACTGCTCCCTGGTCTAGCGGGAGGGCCGAGTACTTC. Its protein is CASTAPWSSGRAEYF.

The chain links TRBV30 to TRBJ1-6; 9 bases match TRBD1. This CDR3 is built from 14 residues. The V gene end was trimmed by 5 bases and the J gene end by 10 bases; junction bases not matched to a gene: 9. Germline V gives CDR1 GTSNPN, CDR2 SVGIG (reference sequence). In nucleotides, the CDR3 is TGTGCCTGGGATAGAAACAGGGGGCTCTCACCCCTCCACTTT. This codes for CAWDRNRGLSPLHF.

This rearrangement joins TRBV6-2 or TRBV6-3 to TRBJ1-2; the match to TRBD1 covers 7 bases. Germline lookup yields CDR1 MNHEY and CDR2 SVGEGT. This CDR3 is built from 15 residues. V gave up 6 bases and J gave up 4 bases; unmatched junction bases: 11. The CDR3 region has the DNA TGTGCCAGCAGCCCGGACAGGATCCCTAGCTATGGCTACACCTTC. Amino acid sequence: CASSPDRIPSYGYTF.

This clone was seen ten or more times. The chain couples TRBV6-2 or TRBV6-3 to TRBJ1-5; D is unresolved. Trimming left V 5 bases short and J 1 base short, with 15 bases between. Looked up from germline, CDR1 is MNHEY and CDR2 is SVGEGT. The CDR3 loop spans 16 amino acids. CDR3 DNA sequence: TGTGCCAGCAGTGGCAAAACGGGCCCGAGCAATCAGCCCCAGCATTTT. Its protein product is CASSGKTGPSNQPQHF.

Many counts were recorded for this clone. V gene TRBV6-2 or TRBV6-3 combines with J gene TRBJ2-1; 11 nucleotides match TRBD2. The V gene end was trimmed by 6 bases and the J gene end by 9 bases; junction bases not matched to a gene: 4. The CDR3 has 13 amino acids. The germline gives CDR1 MNHEY, CDR2 SVGEGT. The CDR3 region has the DNA TGTGCCAGCAGGCCTAGCGGGAGGCCTGAGCAGTTCTTC. It codes for CASRPSGRPEQFF.

The chain couples TRBV7-9 to TRBJ1-2; D gene uncertain. V was cut by 1 base and J by 2 bases, with 8 bases left in between. This CDR3 is 14 amino acids long. In germline, CDR1 is SEHNR, CDR2 FQNEAQ (reference sequence). CDR3 region: CASSLEARNYGYTF. The CDR3 DNA reads as TGTGCCAGCAGCTTAGAGGCCAGAAACTATGGCTACACCTTC.

The chain recombines TRBV11-2 with TRBJ2-1; no definite D call. Germline V gives CDR1 SGHAT, CDR2 FQNNGV. CDR3 size: 13 residues. V was cut by 2 bases and J by 7 bases, with 9 bases left in between. The CDR3 DNA sequence: TGTGCCAGCAGCTTATCTAGGTTGAATGAGCAGTTCTTC. Translated: CASSLSRLNEQFF.

The chain uses TRBV5-3 and TRBJ2-7; D possibly corresponds to TRBD1 (6 bases). TRBV5-3 is known as an ORF, though its function is uncertain. Deletions cut 0 bases from V and 2 bases from J, with 12 bases between. The CDR3 sequence is 15 residues long. CDR3 protein: CARSLEGEPPYEQYF. The CDR3 region has the DNA TGTGCCAGAAGCTTGGAGGGGGAGCCACCCTACGAGCAGTACTTC.

This chain connects TRBV10-1 to TRBJ2-3; 7 bases fit TRBD2. CDR3 length equals 17 residues. With 4 bases clipped from V and 6 bases from J, the junction kept 16 bases outside the gene matches. CDR1 is WNHNN, CDR2 SYGVQD, per germline (reference sequence). The CDR3 nucleotides are TGCGCCAGCAGTGTTTCCCGCAGCGGGGTCTTTGATGATACGCAGTATTTT. Translated, it gives CASSVSRSGVFDDTQYF.

The chain carries TRBV2 and TRBJ2-2, with D perhaps assigned TRBD1 or TRBD2 (5 bases each). Germline values: CDR1 SNHLY, CDR2 FYNNEI. V gave up 6 bases and J gave up 5 bases, with 10 bases separating them. This CDR3 comprises 13 residues. The CDR3 reads CASSGTTTGELFF. CDR3 DNA: TGTGCCAGCAGCGGGACGACTACCGGGGAGCTGTTTTTT.

This chain's CDR3 is CASSLPGQGCQPQHF. The CDR3 DNA follows: TGTGCCAGCAGCCTACCGGGACAGGGGTGTCAGCCCCAGCATTTT. The gene calls are TRBV3-1 (or the pseudogene TRBV3-2) and TRBJ1-5, with 10 bases aligning to TRBD1. After removal of 4 bases from V and 6 bases from J, the junction contained 6 bases not matched to a gene. This CDR3 contains 15 residues. Germline CDR1 is LGHDT and CDR2 is YNNKEL (reference sequence).

The rearrangement joins TRBV15 to TRBJ2-5; possibly TRBD1 or TRBD2 for D (5 bases each). Germline V gene data show CDR1 as LNHNV and CDR2 as YYDKDF (reference sequence). The CDR3 is 14 amino acids. V shed 2 bases and J shed 4 bases, with 11 bases lying between them. For the CDR3, the DNA is TGTGCCACCAGCAGACCCGGGGCTGCAGAGACCCAGTACTTC. It encodes CATSRPGAAETQYF.

This clone appeared many times. The rearrangement joins TRBV6-2 or TRBV6-3 to TRBJ2-1, with no clear D. Germline assignment: CDR1 MNHEY and CDR2 SVGEGT. V was trimmed by 2 bases and J by 6 bases, leaving 5 bases between them. There are 12 residues in the CDR3. The CDR3 here is CASSYPINEQFF. The CDR3, as DNA: TGTGCCAGCAGTTACCCAATCAATGAGCAGTTCTTC.

The chain links TRBV4-3 to TRBJ2-2, with a possible D match to TRBD2 (5 bases). V was clipped by 7 bases and J by 4 bases, with 16 bases between them. The CDR3 is 15 amino acids. The germline gives CDR1 LGHNA, CDR2 YSLEER. CDR3 in amino acids: CASTQFSEGTGELFF. The CDR3 bases are TGCGCCAGCACTCAATTTAGTGAGGGCACCGGGGAGCTGTTTTTT.

Turning to this clone: One end of the junction does not line up with germline, which may come from a read error. This chain joins TRBV3-1 (or the pseudogene TRBV3-2) and TRBJ1-5, with D uncertain. The CDR3 spans 16 residues. Germline CDR1 reads LGHDT; CDR2 reads YNNKEL (reference sequence). The CDR3 loop reads CASSQGDRLHNLPQHF. DNA of the CDR3: TGTGCCAGCAGCCAAGGAGATCGCCTTCACAATCTGCCCCAGCATTTT.

The chain has TRBV27 and TRBJ2-6; possible D gene TRBD1, 6 bases. This CDR3 is 18 amino acids long. V shed 4 bases and J shed 3 bases, with 19 bases lying between them. Per germline, CDR1 MNHEY and CDR2 SMNVEV (reference sequence). Here the CDR3 reads CASSSVTGHFRGANVLTF. DNA of the CDR3: TGTGCCAGCAGTTCTGTAACGGGACATTTCCGTGGGGCCAACGTCCTGACTTTC.

The V gene is TRBV7-2, the J gene TRBJ1-6, with 8 bases identical to TRBD1. Looked up from germline, CDR1 is SGHTA and CDR2 is FQGNSA. The V segment lost 0 bases and the J segment 7 bases; nucleotides outside the gene matches: 5. CDR3 size: 16 residues. In DNA form, the CDR3 reads TGTGCCAGCAGCTTAGCCCCTGGGACAGGAAATTCACCCCTCCACTTT. Residues: CASSLAPGTGNSPLHF.

This chain uses TRBV6-5 with TRBJ2-1, with 7 nucleotides matching TRBD1. J gave up 2 bases and V 6 bases, and 4 bases lay outside the gene matches. This CDR3 has 14 residues. Germline V CDR1 and CDR2: MNHEY, SVGAGI. The CDR3 spells CASRRDSTYNEQFF. The CDR3 region has the DNA TGTGCCAGCAGGAGGGACAGTACCTACAATGAGCAGTTCTTC.

The chain is built from TRBV19 and TRBJ1-1; tentative D call: TRBD1 (5 bases). Trimming removed 7 bases from V and 5 bases from J, with 23 bases in between. The length of the CDR3 is 16 residues. The germline gives CDR1 LNHDA, CDR2 SQIVND (reference sequence). The CDR3 is CASTQTRRGLRTEAFF. The DNA of the CDR3 is TGTGCCAGTACCCAAACAAGAAGGGGATTGAGAACTGAAGCTTTCTTT.

The chain combines TRBV5-1 with TRBJ2-7; TRBD1 might be the D (6 bases). The V end was cut by 0 bases, the J end by 3 bases, with 16 bases between. Looked up from germline, CDR1 is SGHRS and CDR2 is YFSETQ. The CDR3 extends over 16 amino acids. Here the CDR3 DNA reads TGCGCCAGCAGCTTGGAGGGGACAACGGCCCTCTACGAGCAGTACTTC. Amino acid sequence: CASSLEGTTALYEQYF.

This clone was seen more than once but under ten times. J is TRBJ2-1 and V is TRBV18, with D possibly TRBD1 on 5 matching bases. There are 11 residues in the CDR3. Germline CDR1 KGHSH, CDR2 LQKENI. Trimming removed 3 bases at V and 13 bases at J, with 10 bases between. The CDR3 DNA reads as TGTGCCAGCTCACCTGGGGCAGAACAGTTCTTC. Amino acid sequence: CASSPGAEQFF.

This clone has a handful of counts. The rearrangement uses TRBV19 and TRBJ2-2; 7 positions match TRBD1. The CDR3 length is 15 residues. Germline V CDR1 and CDR2: LNHDA, SQIVND (reference sequence). Trimming removed 3 bases from V and 0 bases from J; junction bases left unmatched: 1. DNA for the CDR3: TGTGCCAGTAGTATGGGACAGTCGAACACCGGGGAGCTGTTTTTT. This encodes CASSMGQSNTGELFF.